A selection of T cell receptor beta chains follows, all from one sample in a study of siplizumab effects on memory and regulatory T cells. Libraries were prepared by immunoSEQ multiplex PCR; TCRdb keeps only in-frame clonotypes and omits some of them. The sample lists 100,000 or so clones, roughly 93% occurring once. Sequenced sample: non-Treg CD4+ T cells sorted from blood. These receptors originate from a human donor in good health. The CDR3 runs from the conserved cysteine through the conserved F or W. A D gene is named only where the DNA matches it firmly. Size is stated for part of the rows, as once, few or many counts, or as a class when the clone is expanded.

clone_size j_call d_call v_call cdr3_nt cdr3_aa
once TRBJ1-5 TRBD1 TRBV6-9 TGTGCCAGCAGGCCTCAGGGGGTCTATGATTATAGCAATCAGCCCCAGCATTTT CASRPQGVYDYSNQPQHF
- TRBJ1-2 - TRBV27 TGTGCCAGCAGTTTAGGCAGGTTTGGCGGCTACACCTTC CASSLGRFGGYTF
- TRBJ1-5 TRBD1 TRBV6-5 TGTGCCAGCAGCTACAGGGGGCATAATCAGCCCCAGCATTTT CASSYRGHNQPQHF
- TRBJ1-1 TRBD1 TRBV10-3 TGTGCCATCAGCGAACGGGACAGTGAAGCTTTCTTT CAISERDSEAFF
- TRBJ2-1 TRBD2 TRBV5-1 TGCGCCAGCAGCCCCGGGGATAGCGGGTACTACAATGAGCAGTTCTTC CASSPGDSGYYNEQFF
- TRBJ2-1 - TRBV6-4 TGTGCCAGCAGTGACGAGAGGAATGAGCAGTTCTTC CASSDERNEQFF
- TRBJ1-3 - TRBV28 TGTGCCAGCAGTAACATGGGGCCCGCGTCTCCTGGAAACACCATATATTTT CASSNMGPASPGNTIYF
- TRBJ1-1 TRBD1 TRBV7-8 TGTGCCAGCAGCCCTAGTCCCGGGACAGGGAACACTGAAGCTTTCTTT CASSPSPGTGNTEAFF
- TRBJ2-7 TRBD2 TRBV5-4 TGTGCCAGCAGCTTGGGGACTAGCGGGAGGTTAGACGAGCAGTACTTC CASSLGTSGRLDEQYF
- TRBJ1-4 - TRBV28 TGTGCCAGCAGTGGTAAGGGGTTGGAAAAACTGTTTTTT CASSGKGLEKLFF
- TRBJ2-7 TRBD2 TRBV9 TGTGCCAGCAGCGAATCTCGCGGGGGGGCCTACGAGCAGTACTTC CASSESRGGAYEQYF
- TRBJ2-3 - TRBV21-1 TGTGCCAGCAGGGCAACAGAAGGGGGGTACCGGTATTTT CASRATEGGYRYF
- TRBJ2-2 - TRBV5-1 TGCGCCAGCAGCTTGGCCTGGAAGGGGGAGCTGTTTTTT CASSLAWKGELFF
- TRBJ1-1 - TRBV29-1 TGCAGCTCCACGGAGGGTACCGGCACTGAAGCTTTCTTT CSSTEGTGTEAFF
once TRBJ1-4 - TRBV5-1 TGCGCCAGCAGCGTGGGGCAGGGAGGGGAAAAACTGTTTTTT CASSVGQGGEKLFF
- TRBJ2-3 - TRBV2 TGTGCCAGCAGTGATCGGGGGCTCGACCCAAAACCAGATACGCAGTATTTT CASSDRGLDPKPDTQYF
- TRBJ1-3 - TRBV7-9 TGTGCCAGCAGCTTGACGACCGGTGCCTCTGGAAACACCATATATTTT CASSLTTGASGNTIYF
- TRBJ1-6 TRBD1 TRBV5-1 TGCGCCAGCAGCTTGAAGGGACAGGGTGGTTCACCCCTCCACTTT CASSLKGQGGSPLHF
once TRBJ1-4 TRBD1 TRBV30 TGTGCCTGGAGTAACCCGGACAGGGTCTATGAAAAACTGTTTTTT CAWSNPDRVYEKLFF
- TRBJ2-2 - TRBV7-2 TGTGCCAGCAGCTCCTGGGTGGACAACGGGGAGCTGTTTTTT CASSSWVDNGELFF
- TRBJ2-2 TRBD1 TRBV10-2 TGCGCCAGCCTTGACAGGGGGCGGACCGGGGAGCTGTTTTTT CASLDRGRTGELFF
- TRBJ2-2 - TRBV28 TGTGCCAGCAGTTTATTCCTTAGCAACACCGGGGAGCTGTTTTTT CASSLFLSNTGELFF
- TRBJ2-7 TRBD2 TRBV19 TGTGCCAGTAGTCTTCAGCGGGAGGGAATCTACGAGCAGTACTTC CASSLQREGIYEQYF
- TRBJ2-6 - TRBV30 TGTGCCTGGAGTGTTATCGCCAAATCTGGGGCCAACGTCCTGACTTTC CAWSVIAKSGANVLTF
- TRBJ1-2 - TRBV19 TGTGCCAGTAGTAACGGCCCCGTCTATGGCTACACCTTC CASSNGPVYGYTF
- TRBJ2-2 TRBD1 TRBV11-3 TGTGCCAGCAGCCGCGGGACAGGGACCATCGGGGAGCTGTTTTTT CASSRGTGTIGELFF
- TRBJ2-5 - TRBV7-6 TGTGCCAGCAGCTTAGGGGGCCTAGAGATCCAAGAGACCCAGTACTTC CASSLGGLEIQETQYF
- TRBJ2-3 - TRBV5-1 TGCGCCAGCAGCTTGGGTATTTCCGGAGTGGGGGCAGGTAGCGCGGATACGCAGTATTTT CASSLGISGVGAGSADTQYF
- TRBJ1-6 TRBD1 TRBV30 TGTGCCTGGAGAATACCCGGGACAGGGTCTTCACCCCTCCACTTT CAWRIPGTGSSPLHF
- TRBJ2-6 - TRBV2 TGTGCCAGCGACAGTCTCACTGGGGCCAACGTCCTGACTTTC CASDSLTGANVLTF
- TRBJ1-5 - TRBV28 TGTGCCAGCAGTTTAGGGGTAATGGTGAGCAATCAGCCCCAGCATTTT CASSLGVMVSNQPQHF
- TRBJ2-7 - TRBV5-1 TGCGCCAGCAGCCTCGTCGGTTACGAGCAGTACTTC CASSLVGYEQYF
- TRBJ2-2 TRBD2 TRBV5-4 TGTGCCAGCAGCTGGGCACAGGGACTAGCGGGAGTCGGGGAGCTGTTTTTT CASSWAQGLAGVGELFF
- TRBJ2-3 TRBD2 TRBV11-3 TGTGCCAGCAGCCTCCTTAACCGACTAGCGGGAATAGATACGCAGTATTTT CASSLLNRLAGIDTQYF
- TRBJ2-2 - TRBV5-1 TGCGCCAGCAGCTTTCTACAGGCGAACACCGGGGAGCTGTTTTTT CASSFLQANTGELFF
- TRBJ1-1 - TRBV2 TGTGCCAGCAGTGAAGGGTCAAGGGTCACTGAAGCTTTCTTT CASSEGSRVTEAFF
- TRBJ1-1 - TRBV28 TGTGCCAGCAGTGTGGGGAGTTTCACTGAAGCTTTCTTT CASSVGSFTEAFF
once TRBJ1-5 - TRBV5-8 TGTGCCAGCAGCTTGGTGCGGGGAAGCCAGCCCCAGCATTTT CASSLVRGSQPQHF
- TRBJ2-4 TRBD1 TRBV10-1 TGCGCCAGGGGAGAGGGGGCGGCCAAAAACATTCAGTACTTC CARGEGAAKNIQYF
once TRBJ2-7 TRBD2 TRBV7-2 TGTGCCAGCAGCCAAGGACTAGGGAGCTCCTACGAGCAGTACTTC CASSQGLGSSYEQYF
- TRBJ2-1 - TRBV9 TGTGCCAGCAGCGTAGGAGGACAGCTTTCGTCCTACAATGAGCAGTTCTTC CASSVGGQLSSYNEQFF
- TRBJ2-5 TRBD2 TRBV4-2 TGTGCCAGCAGCCAAGAAGTGGGGACTAGCGGGAGGCAAGAGACCCAGTACTTC CASSQEVGTSGRQETQYF
- TRBJ1-3 TRBD1 TRBV14 TGTGCCAGCAGCAACAGGAGGCGGGACAGCTCTGGAAACACCATATATTTT CASSNRRRDSSGNTIYF
- TRBJ2-7 TRBD2 TRBV2 TGTGCCAGCAGCCTCATGGCGGGAGAGAAGTACGAGCAGTACTTC CASSLMAGEKYEQYF
- TRBJ2-3 - TRBV5-4 TGTGCCAGCAGCTCCGCGCCTAGACGAGGGGCCACAGATACGCAGTATTTT CASSSAPRRGATDTQYF
- TRBJ2-7 TRBD1 TRBV6-1 TGTGCCAGCAGCGAAGTTCTGGTACCGGGACAGCGGACACCAAGCTCCTACGAGCAGTACTTC CASSEVLVPGQRTPSSYEQYF
- TRBJ1-4 TRBD1 TRBV7-2 TGTGCCAGCAGCTTGACAGGGGACGCAACTAATGAAAAACTGTTTTTT CASSLTGDATNEKLFF
- TRBJ2-2 TRBD2 TRBV7-7 TGTGCTAGCAGCCGACTAGCGGGAGTTTCCGGGGAGCTGTTTTTT CASSRLAGVSGELFF
- TRBJ1-5 - TRBV6-5 TGTGCCAGCAGCGTCGGAAAGAGGAGCAATCAGCCCCAGCATTTT CASSVGKRSNQPQHF
- TRBJ2-7 TRBD2 TRBV10-2 TGCGCCAGCAGTGCCACTAGCGGCCCCCATTCCTTC CASSATSGPHSF
- TRBJ2-7 - TRBV11-1 TGTGCCAGCAGCTACCACTCGCCGGACTACGAGCAGTACTTC CASSYHSPDYEQYF
- TRBJ2-3 - TRBV6-5 TGTGCCAGCAAGGGACTCCGGCCCGAAGCGCAGTATTTT CASKGLRPEAQYF
- TRBJ2-5 - TRBV21-1 TGTGCCAGCAGCAAATTTCCCTTACATGGGAGGGCCGGGGAGACCCAGTACTTC CASSKFPLHGRAGETQYF
- TRBJ2-5 TRBD2 TRBV7-9 TGTGCCAGCAGCTTTGCGGGAGGCCGGGTGACCCAGTACTTC CASSFAGGRVTQYF
- TRBJ1-2 TRBD1 TRBV28 TGTGCCAGCGGCCCATCGGCAGGGGGTGACCTAGCTAACTATGGCTACACCTTC CASGPSAGGDLANYGYTF
- TRBJ2-5 TRBD1 TRBV2 TGTGCCAGCAGTGAAACCGAGCGGACAGGGACCCAGTACTTC CASSETERTGTQYF
- TRBJ2-7 - TRBV18 TGTGCCAGCTCACCAAAAGGGACTCTTGTGGCCTACGAGCAGTACTTC CASSPKGTLVAYEQYF